This is a list of T cell receptor beta chains from one sample in a study of T cell responses to AZD1222 COVID-19 vaccine. The table came from immunoSEQ multiplex PCR; TCRdb's copy has only in-frame clones and leaves some out. The sample includes 95,000 to 100,000 clones, 70% to 90% of them seen just once. The sample in question was peripheral blood, obtained 28 days after the second AZD1222 dose. All receptors derive from an adult who received the AZD1222 COVID-19 vaccine. The CDR3 runs from the conserved cysteine through the conserved F or W. A D gene is named only where the DNA matches it firmly. Part of the rows lack a size; the others show once, few, many or a class for expanded clones.

NA,TRBD1,TRBJ2-2,TRBV9,TGTGCCAGCAGCGTCGGACAGGGGAACACCGGGGAGCTGTTTTTT,CASSVGQGNTGELFF
NA,NA,TRBJ1-2,TRBV27,TGTGCCAGCAGCCGGGGCAGCTATGGCTACACCTTC,CASSRGSYGYTF
NA,NA,TRBJ2-5,TRBV12-2,TGTGCAAGTCGCTTAGTAATCGGGGAAGAGACCCAGTACTTC,CASRLVIGEETQYF
once,NA,TRBJ2-2,TRBV12-3/TRBV12-4,TGTGCCAGCAGACCGGGTGCCGGGGAGCTGTTTTTT,CASRPGAGELFF
NA,NA,TRBJ1-2,TRBV30,TGTGCCTGGAGTACGGGACTTAACTATGGCTACACCTTC,CAWSTGLNYGYTF
NA,NA,TRBJ1-1,TRBV11-2,TGTGCCAGCAGCCCAGATCGGACTGAAGCTTTCTTT,CASSPDRTEAFF
NA,NA,TRBJ1-1,TRBV5-1,TGCGCCAGCAGCCCTACGAGGGTAACTGAAGCTTTCTTT,CASSPTRVTEAFF
NA,NA,TRBJ1-5,TRBV28,TGTGCCAGCACCTCAGGGGACGTGAGCAATCAGCCCCAGCATTTT,CASTSGDVSNQPQHF
NA,NA,TRBJ2-7,TRBV7-9,TGTGCCAGCAGCTTGACCGGGAGCTCCTACGAGCAGTACTTC,CASSLTGSSYEQYF
NA,TRBD2,TRBJ2-7,TRBV7-3,TGTGCCAGCAGCTTAACAGGAGCGGGAGGCGAGCAGTACTTC,CASSLTGAGGEQYF
NA,NA,TRBJ2-7,TRBV27,TGTGCCAGCAGCCGGGGGACATTCCCCGAGCAGTACTTC,CASSRGTFPEQYF
NA,NA,TRBJ2-2,TRBV12-2,TGTGCAAGTCGCTTAGTCAGCAGGATCACCGGGGAGCTGTTTTTT,CASRLVSRITGELFF
NA,NA,TRBJ1-1,TRBV5-1,TGCGCCAGCAGCACCCTCGGATCGGCAGGGAACACTGAAGCTTTCTTT,CASSTLGSAGNTEAFF
NA,TRBD2,TRBJ2-7,TRBV3-1/TRBV3-2,TGTGCCAGCAGCCAAGATCGGTCTAGCGGGAGGTCCTCCTACGAGCAGTACTTC,CASSQDRSSGRSSYEQYF
NA,NA,TRBJ1-5,TRBV18,TGTGCCAGCTCACCACGGCAGACTCTTGAGCCCCAGCATTTT,CASSPRQTLEPQHF
NA,TRBD2,TRBJ2-3,TRBV5-4,TGTGCCAGCAGCTCCAATAGCGGGGCTGGGACAGATACGCAGTATTTT,CASSSNSGAGTDTQYF
few,NA,TRBJ1-2,TRBV27,TGTGCCAGCAGTTTCTTCGCGATGGGGCAAAACTATGGCTACACCTTC,CASSFFAMGQNYGYTF
NA,NA,TRBJ2-2,TRBV5-6,TGTGCCAGCAGCTTAGGAGGCCGCGGGACCGGGGAGCTGTTTTTT,CASSLGGRGTGELFF
NA,NA,TRBJ2-7,TRBV6-1,TGTGCCAGCAGTGATCAGGGAGGCGAGCAGTACTTC,CASSDQGGEQYF
NA,NA,TRBJ2-7,TRBV27,TGTGCCAGCAGGGCACCAGGGGCCCGCCCTAGAACCTACGAGCAGTACTTC,CASRAPGARPRTYEQYF
NA,NA,TRBJ2-2,TRBV4-2,TGTGCCAGCAGCCAAGATGTGCGGGGGGAGCTGTTTTTT,CASSQDVRGELFF
NA,TRBD1,TRBJ2-1,TRBV4-1,TGCGCCAGCAGCCAGCCGGGACAGGGATCCAATGAGCAGTTCTTC,CASSQPGQGSNEQFF
NA,TRBD1,TRBJ1-2,TRBV3-1/TRBV3-2,TGTGCCAGCAGCCAAGGACTCGCGGAGCAGGCAGGGGGCTATGGCTACACCTTC,CASSQGLAEQAGGYGYTF
NA,TRBD2,TRBJ2-5,TRBV2,TGTGCCAGCAGTGGCGAGAGCGGGAGGTCGGAGACCCAGTACTTC,CASSGESGRSETQYF
NA,NA,TRBJ2-5,TRBV6-6,TGTGCCAGCAGGCCCCACGATTTTCAAGAGACCCAGTACTTC,CASRPHDFQETQYF
NA,NA,TRBJ1-6,TRBV6-4,TGTGCCAGCAGTGACACGGGGTCAAATTCACCCCTCCACTTT,CASSDTGSNSPLHF
NA,NA,TRBJ1-2,TRBV9,TGTGCCAGCAGCGTGGATCATACATCTTCCCTCTATGGCTACACCTTC,CASSVDHTSSLYGYTF
NA,NA,TRBJ1-5,TRBV30,TGTGCCTGGAGCCGTCGCACCCACAATCAGCCCCAGCATTTT,CAWSRRTHNQPQHF
NA,TRBD1,TRBJ1-2,TRBV18,TGTGCCAGCTCACCCCGGACAGGGGAATCGGAAGGCTACACCTTC,CASSPRTGESEGYTF
NA,NA,TRBJ1-1,TRBV18,TGTGCCAGCCGGTTGAACACTGAAGCTTTCTTT,CASRLNTEAFF